This T cell receptor (beta chain) comes out of a study of T cells expressing NK-cell markers. Overall study: Seven of the eight sequenced donors were classified as HCMV-seropositive, and one was classified as seronegative.

The CDR3 length is 13 residues. Looked up from germline, CDR1 is MNHEY and CDR2 is SMNVEV (reference sequence). TCR beta cDNA was made by 5'RACE template switching with UMIs. TCRdb reanalyzed the 5' RACE reads and collapses them to one entry per CDR3 protein, without DNA. Its clone listing holds 350,000 to 400,000 distinct CDR3 sequences. On this clonotype: Its target is unknown.

Study-wide results and caveats: In over 5 donors, dominant CD3+CD56+NKG2C+ clonotypes ranked among the top 10 CD8+ clonotypes. Expanded clones of NKG2C+ T cells had an unclear HCMV specificity.

This chain uses TRBV27 with TRBJ2-5; the TCRdb call, TRBD1, lacks DNA for checking. The source material was blood T cells: a sorted CD56 or NKG2C T cell subset, CD4+ or CD8+ T cells, or bulk PBMC T cells (not recorded which). This clonotype originated in a woman in her forties or fifties in good health. The CDR3 spells CASRGTGGATQYF.